One sample yielded the 22 T cell receptor beta chains listed below, sequenced in a study of blood T cell repertoires in COVID-19 (dated by TCRdb to the early 2020s). Library method: the immunoSEQ multiplex PCR assay. TCRdb limited this immuneACCESS table to in-frame rearrangements with V and J called. A share of clones is missing; checked studies link under half to unresolved V genes, and the rest is unexplained. Counted in this sample were approximately 130,000 clones; 70% to 90% of them appeared once. Approximately 1.5% of the sample comes from the top ten. Sample: peripheral blood. Receptors originate from a human donor in a cohort sampled during active COVID-19.

V is TRBV29-1 and J is TRBJ2-3; the match to TRBD2 covers 10 bases. Germline V gene sequence: CDR1 SQVTM, CDR2 ANQGSEA. The CDR3 runs 15 residues. V shed 6 bases, J shed 4 bases, and the junction held 10 bases outside the gene matches. The DNA for the CDR3 is TGCAGCGTGGGCTGGGCTAGCGGGGGTGCAGATACGCAGTATTTT. Residues: CSVGWASGGADTQYF.

V gene TRBV2 combines with J gene TRBJ2-1, with D possibly being TRBD1 (5 bases). There are 11 residues in the CDR3. Germline CDR1 reads SNHLY; CDR2 reads FYNNEI. Trimming removed 0 bases from V and 13 bases from J, with 7 bases in between. The chain's CDR3 is CASSEARAQFF. CDR3 DNA: TGTGCCAGCAGTGAAGCCAGGGCACAGTTCTTC.

The chain carries TRBV7-2 and TRBJ1-5, with D tentatively TRBD1 (6 bases). CDR1 and CDR2 from the germline V gene are SGHTA and FQGNSA. The V and J ends lost 1 base and 9 bases respectively, with 19 bases between them. This CDR3 spans 16 amino acids. CDR3 sequence: CASSLVVGQGFVPQHF. The CDR3 region has the DNA TGTGCCAGCAGCTTAGTCGTGGGGCAGGGGTTTGTGCCCCAGCATTTT.

The rearrangement links TRBV6-5 to TRBJ2-1; D might be TRBD2 (6 bases). Trimming removed 7 bases at V and 2 bases at J, with 12 bases between. Looked up from germline, CDR1 is MNHEY and CDR2 is SVGAGI. This CDR3 has 14 residues. Written as DNA, the CDR3 is TGTGCCAGCAATTCCGGACTAACCTACAATGAGCAGTTCTTC. It codes for CASNSGLTYNEQFF.

This rearrangement joins TRBV5-5 to TRBJ2-5; 8 positions agree with TRBD2. The trim removed 3 bases at V and 2 bases at J, leaving 3 bases unmatched. This CDR3 comprises 14 residues. Germline V gene data show CDR1 as SGHKS and CDR2 as YYEKEE (reference sequence). As DNA, the CDR3 is TGTGCCAGCAGCTGGTCGGGGGGGCAAGAGACCCAGTACTTC. Its translation: CASSWSGGQETQYF.

The chain uses TRBV6-6 and TRBJ2-6; 8 bases are shared with TRBD1. Per the germline V gene, CDR1 is MNHNY and CDR2 is SVGAGI (reference sequence). This CDR3 has 19 amino acids. V lost 5 bases and J lost 1; bases outside the gene matches: 13. The CDR3 loop is CASSQSRTDRVSGANVLTF. In nucleotides, the CDR3 is TGTGCCAGCAGTCAGTCGAGGACGGACAGGGTTTCTGGGGCCAACGTCCTGACTTTC.

The chain has TRBV19 and TRBJ2-5, with TRBD1 matching over 7 bases. CDR3 length: 14 amino acids. Germline-derived CDR1 and CDR2 are LNHDA and SQIVND (reference sequence). Trimming at V came to 5 bases and at J to 3 bases, leaving 6 bases not matched to a gene. CDR3 residues: CASSPRDREETQYF. CDR3 nucleotide sequence: TGTGCCAGTAGTCCCAGGGACAGAGAAGAGACCCAGTACTTC.

The genes are TRBV27 and TRBJ2-5, with 11 bases that match TRBD2. Germline CDR1 reads MNHEY; CDR2 reads SMNVEV (reference sequence). The CDR3 consists of 16 residues. The ends lost 4 bases at V and 2 bases at J; junction bases unmatched: 6. In DNA form, the CDR3 reads TGTGCCAGCAGTTGGGTGGCTAGCGGGGGGCAAGAGACCCAGTACTTC. Protein product: CASSWVASGGQETQYF.

The chain joins TRBV7-9 to TRBJ2-3; TRBD2 aligns across 9 bases. From germline, CDR1 is SEHNR and CDR2 FQNEAQ (reference sequence). There are 15 residues in the CDR3. J lost 4 bases, V lost 5 bases, and 7 bases had no gene match. CDR3 region: CASSPRLADADTQYF. CDR3 DNA: TGTGCCAGCAGCCCTAGACTAGCGGATGCAGATACGCAGTATTTT.

V is TRBV7-2 and J is TRBJ2-7; TRBD2 aligns across 7 bases. Germline V gene lookup returns CDR1 SGHTA and CDR2 FQGNSA. V dropped 5 bases and J dropped 3; count of bases not matched to a gene: 7. The CDR3 spans 14 residues. The CDR3 region is CASSLMGGSYEQYF. CDR3 DNA sequence: TGTGCCAGCAGCCTAATGGGAGGGAGCTACGAGCAGTACTTC.

The gene calls are TRBV7-2 and TRBJ2-7; no definite D call. The V gene lost 7 bases and the J gene lost 7 bases, with 14 bases spanning the gap. The CDR3 runs to 12 residues. The germline gives CDR1 SGHTA, CDR2 FQGNSA. CDR3 region: CASTSAPGEQYF. DNA for the CDR3: TGTGCCAGCACCTCCGCCCCCGGGGAGCAGTACTTC. Full variable domain (remainder filled in from reference TRBV7-2 and TRBJ2-7): GAGVSQSPSNKVTEKGKDVELRCDPISGHTALYWYRQSLGQGLEFLIYFQGNSAPDKSGLPSDRFSAERTGGSVSTLTIQRTQQEDSAVYLCASTSAPGEQYFGPGTRLTVT.

This chain connects TRBV27 to TRBJ2-5, with a tentative D call TRBD2 (6 bases). Per germline, CDR1 MNHEY and CDR2 SMNVEV (reference sequence). V was cut by 2 bases and J by 4 bases, with 14 bases left in between. The CDR3 runs 15 residues. The CDR3 protein is CASSLGGSEGETQYF. DNA of the CDR3: TGTGCCAGCAGTTTAGGAGGGAGCGAGGGAGAGACCCAGTACTTC.

This clone was found once. The chain couples TRBV11-2 to TRBJ1-1; no clear D gene. This CDR3 contains 13 residues. V was cut by 0 bases and J by 4 bases, with 6 bases left in between. Looked up from germline, CDR1 is SGHAT and CDR2 is FQNNGV. CDR3 sequence: CASSLDAITEAFF. CDR3 nucleotide sequence: TGTGCCAGCAGCTTAGACGCGATCACTGAAGCTTTCTTT.

The genes are TRBV14 and TRBJ2-1; 11 bases agree with TRBD2. V shed 4 bases and J 4 bases; nucleotides not matched to a gene: 3. The CDR3 sequence is 15 residues long. CDR1 and CDR2 from the germline V gene are SGHDN and FVKESK. The CDR3 DNA follows: TGTGCCAGCAGCCCTATAGCGGGAGGGTACAATGAGCAGTTCTTC. It translates to CASSPIAGGYNEQFF.

The genes are TRBV9 and TRBJ2-7, with D perhaps matching TRBD1 (5 bases). Germline V CDR1 and CDR2: SGDLS, YYNGEE. V was shortened by 3 bases and J by 2 bases, with 9 bases between the two germline ends. The CDR3 is made up of 13 amino acids. In DNA form, the CDR3 reads TGTGCCAGCAGCGCAGACAGCACCTACGAGCAGTACTTC. This gives the protein CASSADSTYEQYF. The full variable domain, in which reference TRBV9 and TRBJ2-7 provide the parts outside the CDR3, is DSGVTQTPKHLITATGQRVTLRCSPRSGDLSVYWYQQSLDQGLQFLIQYYNGEERAKGNILERFSAQQFPDLHSELNLSSLELGDSALYFCASSADSTYEQYFGPGTRLTVT.

The rearrangement links TRBV4-1 to TRBJ2-1; D ambiguous. Germline V gene lookup returns CDR1 MGHRA and CDR2 YSYEKL. Trimming removed 2 bases at V and 5 bases at J, with 4 bases between. CDR3 length: 12 amino acids. The CDR3 sequence is CASSQPDNEQFF. The CDR3 nucleotides are TGCGCCAGCAGCCAACCGGACAATGAGCAGTTCTTC.

The rearrangement links TRBV11-2 to TRBJ2-7, with D possibly being TRBD1 (5 bases). V lost 5 bases to trimming and J lost 5 bases, with 25 bases between them. CDR3 length equals 17 residues. Germline assignment: CDR1 SGHAT and CDR2 FQNNGV. The CDR3 here is CASSQGVIGSLYHEQYF. The CDR3 coding sequence is TGTGCCAGCAGCCAAGGGGTAATCGGCAGTCTGTACCACGAGCAGTACTTC. The whole variable domain, filled in from reference TRBV11-2 and TRBJ2-7, reads EAGVAQSPRYKIIEKRQSVAFWCNPISGHATLYWYQQILGQGPKLLIQFQNNGVVDDSQLPKDRFSAERLKGVDSTLKIQPAKLEDSAVYLCASSQGVIGSLYHEQYFGPGTRLTVT.

V is TRBV5-5 and J is TRBJ2-1; 7 bases map to TRBD1. Trimming took 0 bases from V and 7 from J; bases not matched to a gene: 10. Looked up from germline, CDR1 is SGHKS and CDR2 is YYEKEE (reference sequence). The CDR3 is 16 residues long. The CDR3, as DNA: TGTGCCAGCAGCTTGGCCGTGAGGGGGCCGTCGAATGAGCAGTTCTTC. Translation: CASSLAVRGPSNEQFF.

This clone was detected once. This CDR3 is CASSWGRQPQHF. CDR3 nucleotide sequence: TGTGCCAGCAGTTGGGGGAGGCAGCCCCAGCATTTT. The J gene is TRBJ1-5, the V gene TRBV28; perhaps TRBD1 as D (5 bases). This CDR3 has 12 residues. V gave up 4 bases and J gave up 7 bases, with 8 bases separating them. CDR1 MDHEN and CDR2 SYDVKM come from the germline V gene. The complete variable domain, with remaining parts taken from reference TRBV28 and TRBJ1-5, reads DVKVTQSSRYLVKRTGEKVFLECVQDMDHENMFWYRQDPGLGLRLIYFSYDVKMKEKGDIPEGYSVSREKKERFSLILESASTNQTSMYLCASSWGRQPQHFGDGTRLSIL.

This chain links TRBV10-3 with TRBJ2-2, with a weak D call TRBD2 (6 bases). In germline, CDR1 is ENHRY, CDR2 SYGVKD. Trimming pared 2 bases from V and 1 base from J, leaving 14 bases between. This CDR3 has 17 residues. The DNA for the CDR3 is TGTGCCATCAGTGAGCGGGGTGGAGGGCAGAACACCGGGGAGCTGTTTTTT. It codes for CAISERGGGQNTGELFF.

The chain employs TRBV10-2 and TRBJ2-5; D may be TRBD1 (6 bases). Germline assignment: CDR1 WSHSY and CDR2 SAAADI. This CDR3 is built from 12 residues. V lost 7 bases and J lost 5, with 11 bases in between. The CDR3 DNA reads TGCGCCAGCATGGCAGGGGAGGAGACCCAGTACTTC. It is translated as CASMAGEETQYF.

The chain is built from TRBV11-3 and TRBJ1-2, with a tentative D call TRBD1 (5 bases). The CDR3 consists of 13 residues. V was cut by 4 bases and J by 8 bases, with 14 bases left in between. Germline-derived CDR1 and CDR2 are SGHNT and YENEEA. The CDR3 reads CASSSGDRLGYTF. The CDR3, as DNA: TGTGCCAGCAGCTCGGGGGACCGCCTCGGCTACACCTTC.